A single sample gave rise to the 14 T cell receptor beta chains below, sequenced in a study of blood T cell repertoires in COVID-19. Repertoires were generated with immunoSEQ multiplex PCR, while TCRdb's copy carries only in-frame clones and drops some. Here the sample spans around 200,000 clones, around 86% being singletons. Input material: peripheral blood. Receptors originate from a man in his forties with active or convalescent COVID-19.

The gene calls are TRBV6-5 and TRBJ2-2, with D maybe TRBD2 (7 bases). This CDR3 is 14 amino acids long. Germline loops: CDR1 MNHEY, CDR2 SVGAGI. Trimming took 7 bases from V and 6 from J, leaving 15 bases between them. In nucleotides, the CDR3 is TGTGCCAGCACCAGAAGGGGGGGGTCCGGGGAGCTGTTTTTT. It encodes CASTRRGGSGELFF.

This chain connects TRBV30 to TRBJ2-1, with TRBD2 as a possible D gene (5 bases). Germline values: CDR1 GTSNPN, CDR2 SVGIG (reference sequence). This CDR3 spans 12 amino acids. The ends were cut back, 7 bases at V and 2 bases at J, with 9 bases in the middle. The CDR3 DNA follows: TGTGCCTCACCGGGGACCTACAATGAGCAGTTCTTC. Amino acids: CASPGTYNEQFF.

This clone was observed a few times. The J gene is TRBJ1-1, the V gene TRBV7-9, with 9 bases lining up with TRBD1. Germline-derived CDR1 and CDR2 are SEHNR and FQNEAQ (reference sequence). Trimming at V came to 4 bases and at J to 1 base, leaving 7 bases not matched to a gene. The CDR3 totals 16 residues. The CDR3 protein is CASSSPGQGTNTEAFF. The CDR3 nucleotides read TGTGCCAGCAGCTCCCCGGGACAGGGAACGAACACTGAAGCTTTCTTT.

A note on this clone: At one boundary the junction diverges from the germline segment, which might be a read error. The chain couples TRBV6-6 to TRBJ2-2, with D tentatively TRBD2 (6 bases). This CDR3 is 14 amino acids long. Germline lookup yields CDR1 MNHNY and CDR2 SVGAGI (reference sequence). In nucleotides, the CDR3 is TGTGCCGGCAGGCGGGAAGCGAACACCGGGGAGCTGTTTTTT. Its translation: CAGRREANTGELFF.

This chain links TRBV30 with TRBJ2-5; 13 bases fit TRBD2. In germline, CDR1 is GTSNPN, CDR2 SVGIG (reference sequence). The J segment lost 2 bases and the V segment lost 3 bases, leaving 3 bases of the junction unmatched. The CDR3 runs 15 residues. CDR3 nucleotides: TGTGCCTGGAGAACGGGACTAGCGGGACAAGAGACCCAGTACTTC. This gives the protein CAWRTGLAGQETQYF.

The V call is TRBV5-1, the J call TRBJ1-1, with TRBD1 identical over 7 bases. The CDR3 is 14 residues long. Germline CDR1 reads SGHRS; CDR2 reads YFSETQ. With V trimmed by 0 bases and J by 4 bases, 3 bases remained unmatched. The CDR3 reads CASSLGQGATEAFF. CDR3 sequence (DNA): TGCGCCAGCAGCTTGGGACAGGGAGCCACTGAAGCTTTCTTT.

The J gene is TRBJ2-5, the V gene TRBV7-2; D uncertain. The CDR3 has 14 amino acids. Germline V gene sequence: CDR1 SGHTA, CDR2 FQGNSA. Trimming stripped 3 bases from V and 0 bases from J, with 8 bases between. The CDR3 DNA follows: TGTGCCAGCAGCTTCCCAAACTACCAAGAGACCCAGTACTTC. Protein product: CASSFPNYQETQYF. Supplemented by reference TRBV7-2 and TRBJ2-5, the full variable domain reads GAGVSQSPSNKVTEKGKDVELRCDPISGHTALYWYRQSLGQGLEFLIYFQGNSAPDKSGLPSDRFSAERTGGSVSTLTIQRTQQEDSAVYLCASSFPNYQETQYFGPGTRLLVL.

The rearrangement joins TRBV7-6 to TRBJ1-1, with D tentatively TRBD1 (5 bases). The CDR3 has 15 amino acids. V gave up 4 bases and J gave up 4 bases, with 16 bases separating them. Per the germline V gene, CDR1 is SGHVS and CDR2 is FNYEAQ. Here the CDR3 reads CASSSREGKGTEAFF. The CDR3 DNA reads TGTGCCAGCAGCTCCAGGGAGGGAAAGGGCACTGAAGCTTTCTTT.

V is TRBV19 and J is TRBJ1-2, with 7 nucleotides matching TRBD1. The CDR3 sequence is 15 residues long. Germline V gives CDR1 LNHDA, CDR2 SQIVND (reference sequence). The V gene end was trimmed by 7 bases and the J gene end by 0 bases; junction bases not matched to a gene: 8. The CDR3 spells CASTANRGANYGYTF. As DNA, the CDR3 is TGTGCCAGTACTGCGAACAGGGGAGCTAACTATGGCTACACCTTC.

The chain combines TRBV25-1 with TRBJ1-1, with TRBD1 as a possible D gene (5 bases). Germline assignment: CDR1 MGHDK and CDR2 SYGVNS. CDR3 length: 17 amino acids. Deletions cut 5 bases from V and 1 base from J, with 20 bases between. DNA of the CDR3: TGTGCCAGCAGTTCCACACGGGATAGGGGAGGGAACACTGAAGCTTTCTTT. This codes for CASSSTRDRGGNTEAFF.

The chain is built from TRBV6-5 and TRBJ2-7, with D unclear. Germline-derived CDR1 and CDR2 are MNHEY and SVGAGI. The CDR3 spans 14 residues. The V end was cut by 6 bases, the J end by 0 bases, with 12 bases between. CDR3 sequence: CASSYEKSSYEQYF. CDR3 DNA: TGTGCCAGCAGCTATGAAAAAAGCTCCTACGAGCAGTACTTC.

The genes are TRBV6-5 and TRBJ1-5; D is ambiguous. Trimming took off 5 bases at V and 7 bases at J, with 12 bases between the two ends. The germline V gene has CDR1 MNHEY and CDR2 SVGAGI. The CDR3 totals 13 residues. The chain's CDR3 is CASSNGISQPQHF. CDR3 in DNA: TGTGCCAGCAGTAACGGTATATCCCAGCCCCAGCATTTT.

This rearrangement joins TRBV7-9 to TRBJ1-2; D remains ambiguous. Trimming removed 3 bases from V and 3 bases from J, with 5 bases in between. This CDR3 is 12 amino acids long. The germline CDR1 and CDR2 sequences are SEHNR and FQNEAQ (reference sequence). CDR3 in DNA: TGTGCCAGCAGCTTGGGCGACTATGGCTACACCTTC. Its translation is CASSLGDYGYTF. Combining the CDR3 with reference TRBV7-9 and TRBJ1-2 gives the whole variable domain DTGVSQNPRHKITKRGQNVTFRCDPISEHNRLYWYRQTLGQGPEFLTYFQNEAQLEKSRLLSDRFSAERPKGSFSTLEIQRTEQGDSAMYLCASSLGDYGYTFGSGTRLTVV.

Regarding this clone: This sample also contains other DNA sequences that code for the same CDR3. The V gene is TRBV7-2, the J gene TRBJ1-6; D not resolved. V was pared by 5 bases and J by 7 bases, with 3 bases between. This CDR3 is 11 amino acids long. The germline V gene has CDR1 SGHTA and CDR2 FQGNSA. In nucleotides, the CDR3 is TGTGCCAGCAGCCAGAATTCACCCCTCCACTTT. Amino acids: CASSQNSPLHF.